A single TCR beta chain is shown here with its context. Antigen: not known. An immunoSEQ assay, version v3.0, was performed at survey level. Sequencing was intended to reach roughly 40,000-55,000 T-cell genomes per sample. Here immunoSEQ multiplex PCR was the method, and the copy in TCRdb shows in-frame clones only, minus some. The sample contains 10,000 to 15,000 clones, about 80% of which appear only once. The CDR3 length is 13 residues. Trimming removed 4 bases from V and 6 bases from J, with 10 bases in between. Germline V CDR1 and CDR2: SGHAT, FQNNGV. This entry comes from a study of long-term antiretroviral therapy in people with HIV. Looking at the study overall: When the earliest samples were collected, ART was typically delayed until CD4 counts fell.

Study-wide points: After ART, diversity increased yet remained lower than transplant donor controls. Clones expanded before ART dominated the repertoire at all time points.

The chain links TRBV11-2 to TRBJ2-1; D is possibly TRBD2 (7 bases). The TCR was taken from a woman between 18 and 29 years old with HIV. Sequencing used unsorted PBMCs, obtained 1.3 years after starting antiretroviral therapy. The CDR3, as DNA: TGTGCCAGCAGCTGGGGGGGCAGCAATGAGCAGTTCTTC. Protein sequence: CASSWGGSNEQFF.